This T cell receptor beta chain was sequenced in a study of T-cell memory formation after mild COVID-19. The sample holds a few counts of this clonotype. MiXCR was run by TCRdb on the 5' RACE reads, yielding one entry per CDR3 protein. The sample has about 350,000 distinct CDR3 sequences, approximately 14% seen once. The CDR3 has 13 amino acids. The ends lost 7 bases at V and 6 bases at J; junction bases unmatched: 4. Germline CDR1 and CDR2: SQVTM and ANQGSEA. This chain joins TRBV29-1 and TRBJ2-1; 12 bases align to TRBD2. Input material: PBMCs or a T cell subset sorted from them (not recorded which). The TCR comes from a man aged 18 to 29 who had mild COVID-19 (a few samples of this study predate the infection). Cell type and time point are not known. This CDR3 reads CSATSGGPNEQFF. Here the CDR3 DNA reads TGCAGCGCAACTAGCGGGGGGCCCAATGAGCAGTTCTTC.